These T cell receptor beta chains were read from a single sample in a study of blood T cell repertoires in COVID-19. The protocol was immunoSEQ multiplex PCR, while the TCRdb copy is restricted to in-frame clones and leaves out a portion. Of roughly 250,000 clones in the sample, less than 85% were seen once. Specimen: peripheral blood. All receptors derive from an elderly woman with active or convalescent COVID-19. Each CDR3 is given with its conserved first and last residue.

v_call cdr3_aa
TRBV11-3 CASSLGGLISVSADTQYF
TRBV29-1 CSVVNRENYGYTF
TRBV5-1 CASSLETPNYGYTF
TRBV5-8 CASSLTGPYEQYF
TRBV5-8 CASSLPGVSYNEQFF
TRBV15 CATSRDRPLLAIPETQYF
TRBV10-3 CAISGGREVYEQYF
TRBV6-5 CASSYSSQGGGYTF
TRBV25-1 CASSEPRNTGELFF
TRBV5-1 CASSPRGAGGTDTQYF
TRBV3-1/TRBV3-2 CASSRGLRSNQPQHF
TRBV5-1 CASSLGATGTSEAFF
TRBV20-1 CSASTGQGAFRGYTF
TRBV12-5 CASGLDQDTQYF
TRBV7-8 CASSLVGGMGPLHF
TRBV19 CASSIGGPGQPQHF
TRBV5-4 CASSLPGTDTQYF
TRBV2 CASSAEGTGVYEQYF
TRBV29-1 CSAIDRGLYTF
TRBV13 CASSSFYGYTF
TRBV6-5 CASSIRGTNYGYTF
TRBV27 CASSLTGARTEAFF
TRBV19 CASSMRANEQFF
TRBV7-9 CASSLIVSDTQYF
TRBV7-6 CASSPRQGIATNEKLFF
TRBV6-2/TRBV6-3 CASSSFYEQYF
TRBV5-1 CASSLGQGYGYGYTF
TRBV6-5 CASSYWADSNYGYTF
TRBV25-1 CASNWDTNSPLHF
TRBV10-3 CAISGTTGYYEQYF
TRBV18 CASSEDRELYGYTF